The 2 T cell receptor beta chains presented below share a single source sample, sequenced in a study of beta chain features in type 1 diabetes. The authors reverse transcribed all of the isolated RNA, so sequencing captured expressed TCRB transcripts. Only in-frame clones appear in the TCRdb table, and some are missing; sequencing was by immunoSEQ multiplex PCR. The sample has around 300,000 clones, roughly 9.6% seen once. Source material: naive CD4+ T cells from blood. Source of these receptors: a woman in her twenties or thirties in good health.

V gene TRBV27 combines with J gene TRBJ2-2; TRBD2 matches at 9 bases. The CDR3 covers 21 residues. The germline V gene encodes CDR1 MNHEY and CDR2 SMNVEV (reference sequence). The V segment lost 6 bases and the J segment 0 bases; nucleotides outside the gene matches: 20. The CDR3 DNA reads TGTGCCAGCAGCAGTTTATCTCGGGCTAGCGGGGCGGGTACGAACACCGGGGAGCTGTTTTTT. Amino acids: CASSSLSRASGAGTNTGELFF.

This chain links TRBV30 with TRBJ2-1; 9 nucleotides agree with TRBD2. Germline CDR1 GTSNPN, CDR2 SVGIG (reference sequence). V was pared by 8 bases and J by 14 bases, with 10 bases of the junction left unmatched. This CDR3 is built from 11 residues. CDR3 DNA sequence: TGTGCCCTGGACGTAGCGGGGGTTAAGTTCTTC. Its translation is CALDVAGVKFF.